This T cell receptor (beta chain) was documented in a study of blood T cell repertoires in COVID-19. About the study: The samples span acute and convalescent COVID-19 from the United States, Italy and Spain. In each case, the material was cDNA or gDNA derived from T cells, B-cell-depleted T cells, or PBMCs.

Original methodology: Counts of nucleated cells, estimated from reference gene primer amplification, were obtained. Only in-frame clones appear in the TCRdb table, and some are missing; sequencing was by immunoSEQ multiplex PCR. The V and J calls and clone size are taken from that table; D and trimming were inferred from the DNA. Of 60,000 to 70,000 clones listed, roughly 68% were seen once; the top ten hold 25% to 30%. Source material: peripheral blood. The TCR was taken from an elderly woman with acute or convalescent COVID-19.

The CDR3 reads CSARTGVEAFF. In DNA, the CDR3 is TGCAGTGCCCGTACGGGGGTCGAAGCTTTCTTT. The J gene is TRBJ1-1, the V gene TRBV20-1, with a weak D call TRBD1 (5 bases). With 6 bases removed from V and 8 bases from J, the gap between germline ends came to 13 bases. Per the germline V gene, CDR1 is DFQATT and CDR2 is SNEGSKA (reference sequence). The CDR3 sequence is 11 residues long.